This TCR beta chain was observed in a study of T cell repertoires in cytomegalovirus infection. This CDR3 comprises 16 residues. V dropped 5 bases and J dropped 2; count of bases not matched to a gene: 8. Germline CDR1 reads MNHNS; CDR2 reads SASEGT. This clonotype was seen more than once but under ten times. TCRdb processed the reads anew with MiXCR; each CDR3 protein has one entry. The top ten hold more than 13% of the sample, which has 250,000 to 300,000 distinct CDR3 sequences, approximately 8.3% seen once. The V and J genes are TRBV6-1 and TRBJ2-1; 8 nucleotides agree with TRBD2. The origin of this receptor is a human donor in good health (CMV status not recorded). Some clones in this sample may be carry-over from other donors' samples. Sequencing was performed on PBMCs. The chain's CDR3 is CASSSIAGTTYNEQFF. The CDR3 nucleotides are TGTGCCAGCAGTTCCATAGCGGGGACGACCTACAATGAGCAGTTCTTC.